A selection of T cell receptor beta chains follows, all from one sample in a study of blood T cell repertoires in COVID-19. Profiling relied on immunoSEQ multiplex PCR, and the TCRdb table lists in-frame clones only, not all of them. This repertoire shows 200,000 to 250,000 clones, roughly nine tenths found once; its top ten account for roughly 1.7%. Sequences were obtained from peripheral blood. These receptor sequences come from a man between 65 and 85 years old with acute or convalescent COVID-19. The CDR3 runs from the conserved cysteine through the conserved F or W. Fields, in order: clone size, D gene, V gene, J gene, CDR3 protein, CDR3 DNA. A D gene is named only where the DNA matches it firmly. The size field is filled for only some rows; it gives once, few, many or a size class.

clone size: -
D gene: -
V gene: TRBV19
J gene: TRBJ1-5
CDR3 protein: CASSFQSNQPQHF
CDR3 DNA: TGTGCCAGTAGTTTCCAGAGCAATCAGCCCCAGCATTTT

clone size: -
D gene: TRBD2
V gene: TRBV6-6
J gene: TRBJ2-1
CDR3 protein: CASSWGLANEQFF
CDR3 DNA: TGTGCCAGCAGTTGGGGACTAGCCAATGAGCAGTTCTTC

clone size: -
D gene: TRBD2
V gene: TRBV27
J gene: TRBJ2-7
CDR3 protein: CASSRGTSGSDEQYF
CDR3 DNA: TGTGCCAGCAGTAGGGGGACTAGCGGGAGCGACGAGCAGTACTTC

clone size: -
D gene: -
V gene: TRBV18
J gene: TRBJ2-5
CDR3 protein: CASSPDSKQETQYF
CDR3 DNA: TGTGCCAGCTCCCCCGACTCGAAACAAGAGACCCAGTACTTC

clone size: -
D gene: -
V gene: TRBV2
J gene: TRBJ1-5
CDR3 protein: CASSGGRVRPQHF
CDR3 DNA: TGTGCCAGCAGTGGCGGCAGGGTCAGGCCCCAGCATTTT

clone size: -
D gene: -
V gene: TRBV18
J gene: TRBJ2-4
CDR3 protein: CASSRPMGAAENIQYF
CDR3 DNA: TGTGCCAGCTCACGCCCCATGGGCGCCGCCGAAAACATTCAGTACTTC

clone size: once
D gene: TRBD2
V gene: TRBV5-1
J gene: TRBJ2-5
CDR3 protein: CASSLAKGLAGGGETQYF
CDR3 DNA: TGCGCCAGCAGCTTGGCCAAAGGACTAGCGGGAGGGGGAGAGACCCAGTACTTC

clone size: -
D gene: TRBD1
V gene: TRBV25-1
J gene: TRBJ1-4
CDR3 protein: CASNKPIDRERSEKLFF
CDR3 DNA: TGTGCCAGCAATAAACCTATAGACAGGGAAAGGAGCGAAAAACTGTTTTTT

clone size: -
D gene: -
V gene: TRBV2
J gene: TRBJ2-3
CDR3 protein: CASSVLTGARKSTDTQYF
CDR3 DNA: TGTGCCAGCAGTGTATTGACAGGTGCGCGCAAATCCACAGATACGCAGTATTTT

clone size: -
D gene: TRBD2
V gene: TRBV5-1
J gene: TRBJ2-2
CDR3 protein: CASSLSGTRISGELFF
CDR3 DNA: TGCGCCAGCAGCCTGTCTGGGACTAGGATTTCCGGGGAGCTGTTTTTT

clone size: -
D gene: -
V gene: TRBV7-3
J gene: TRBJ1-1
CDR3 protein: CASSPPGENTEAFF
CDR3 DNA: TGTGCCAGCAGCCCCCCGGGGGAGAACACTGAAGCTTTCTTT

clone size: -
D gene: -
V gene: TRBV10-3
J gene: TRBJ2-1
CDR3 protein: CAISANANEQFF
CDR3 DNA: TGTGCCATCAGTGCTAACGCGAATGAGCAGTTCTTC

clone size: -
D gene: -
V gene: TRBV7-2
J gene: TRBJ2-1
CDR3 protein: CASSSLFEQFF
CDR3 DNA: TGTGCCAGCAGCTCACTCTTTGAGCAGTTCTTC

clone size: -
D gene: TRBD1
V gene: TRBV2
J gene: TRBJ2-2
CDR3 protein: CASSLRTGNTGELFF
CDR3 DNA: TGTGCCAGCAGCCTTAGGACAGGGAACACCGGGGAGCTGTTTTTT

clone size: -
D gene: TRBD1
V gene: TRBV28
J gene: TRBJ2-7
CDR3 protein: CASSFPGQGYEQYF
CDR3 DNA: TGTGCCAGCAGTTTCCCGGGACAGGGTTACGAGCAGTACTTC

clone size: -
D gene: TRBD2
V gene: TRBV27
J gene: TRBJ2-7
CDR3 protein: CASSPKGGTSNSSYEQYF
CDR3 DNA: TGTGCCAGCAGTCCAAAGGGCGGGACTAGCAATTCCTCCTACGAGCAGTACTTC

clone size: -
D gene: TRBD1
V gene: TRBV6-2/TRBV6-3
J gene: TRBJ1-2
CDR3 protein: CASSYTGAGYGYTF
CDR3 DNA: TGTGCCAGCAGTTATACAGGGGCAGGCTATGGCTACACCTTC

clone size: once
D gene: -
V gene: TRBV28
J gene: TRBJ1-6
CDR3 protein: CASSLEHQGSPLHF
CDR3 DNA: TGTGCCAGCAGTTTAGAGCACCAGGGATCACCCCTCCACTTT

clone size: -
D gene: -
V gene: TRBV5-1
J gene: TRBJ1-2
CDR3 protein: CASSPRGDYGYTF
CDR3 DNA: TGCGCCAGCAGCCCCCGGGGAGACTATGGCTACACCTTC

clone size: -
D gene: -
V gene: TRBV5-6
J gene: TRBJ2-2
CDR3 protein: CASSLVELINTGELFF
CDR3 DNA: TGTGCCAGCAGCTTGGTAGAACTGATAAACACCGGGGAGCTGTTTTTT

clone size: once
D gene: -
V gene: TRBV10-3
J gene: TRBJ1-1
CDR3 protein: CAISASQGRESEAFF
CDR3 DNA: TGTGCCATCAGTGCTTCACAGGGTCGGGAATCTGAAGCTTTCTTT

clone size: -
D gene: -
V gene: TRBV11-1
J gene: TRBJ2-5
CDR3 protein: CASSAGAVETQYF
CDR3 DNA: TGTGCCAGCAGCGCGGGTGCCGTGGAGACCCAGTACTTC

clone size: -
D gene: -
V gene: TRBV5-6
J gene: TRBJ2-1
CDR3 protein: CASAGQGMYNEQFF
CDR3 DNA: TGTGCCAGCGCCGGGCAGGGTATGTACAATGAGCAGTTCTTC

clone size: -
D gene: -
V gene: TRBV4-1
J gene: TRBJ1-5
CDR3 protein: CASSQDQYQPQHF
CDR3 DNA: TGCGCCAGCAGCCAAGATCAGTATCAGCCCCAGCATTTT

clone size: -
D gene: -
V gene: TRBV18
J gene: TRBJ2-5
CDR3 protein: CASSGRALQETQYF
CDR3 DNA: TGTGCCAGCTCTGGGAGAGCCCTCCAAGAGACCCAGTACTTC

clone size: -
D gene: -
V gene: TRBV3-1/TRBV3-2
J gene: TRBJ2-7
CDR3 protein: CASSQDTSSATYEQYF
CDR3 DNA: TGTGCCAGCAGCCAAGATACGTCTAGCGCTACCTACGAGCAGTACTTC

clone size: -
D gene: TRBD2
V gene: TRBV7-9
J gene: TRBJ2-7
CDR3 protein: CASSPQGLAGYEQYF
CDR3 DNA: TGTGCCAGCAGCCCTCAAGGACTAGCGGGGTACGAGCAGTACTTC

clone size: few
D gene: TRBD1
V gene: TRBV29-1
J gene: TRBJ2-7
CDR3 protein: CSVQPGTGSTYEQYF
CDR3 DNA: TGCAGCGTCCAGCCGGGGACAGGGTCAACCTACGAGCAGTACTTC

clone size: -
D gene: TRBD1
V gene: TRBV6-5
J gene: TRBJ1-2
CDR3 protein: CASRGSGGNYGYTF
CDR3 DNA: TGTGCCAGCAGGGGGTCAGGGGGCAACTATGGCTACACCTTC

clone size: -
D gene: TRBD2
V gene: TRBV7-2
J gene: TRBJ2-3
CDR3 protein: CASSLRTRGLAIDTQYF
CDR3 DNA: TGTGCCAGCAGCTTAAGGACCCGGGGACTAGCCATAGATACGCAGTATTTT

clone size: -
D gene: -
V gene: TRBV7-8
J gene: TRBJ1-6
CDR3 protein: CASSLAQTDNSPLHF
CDR3 DNA: TGTGCCAGCAGCTTAGCGCAAACAGATAATTCACCCCTCCACTTT

clone size: -
D gene: TRBD1
V gene: TRBV30
J gene: TRBJ1-5
CDR3 protein: CACRTGLSNQPQHF
CDR3 DNA: TGTGCCTGTAGGACAGGGCTTAGCAATCAGCCCCAGCATTTT

clone size: -
D gene: TRBD2
V gene: TRBV7-9
J gene: TRBJ2-7
CDR3 protein: CASSLSQLAASYEQYF
CDR3 DNA: TGTGCCAGCAGCTTATCCCAACTAGCGGCCTCCTACGAGCAGTACTTC

clone size: -
D gene: TRBD1
V gene: TRBV5-1
J gene: TRBJ1-1
CDR3 protein: CASSLGRTGGTEAFF
CDR3 DNA: TGCGCCAGCAGCTTGGGACGGACAGGGGGCACTGAAGCTTTCTTT

clone size: -
D gene: TRBD1
V gene: TRBV7-2
J gene: TRBJ1-5
CDR3 protein: CASSLGQGMGQPQHF
CDR3 DNA: TGTGCCAGCAGCCTAGGACAGGGAATGGGTCAGCCCCAGCATTTT

clone size: -
D gene: -
V gene: TRBV7-6
J gene: TRBJ2-5
CDR3 protein: CASSLVKETQYF
CDR3 DNA: TGTGCCAGCAGCTTAGTAAAAGAGACCCAGTACTTC

clone size: -
D gene: TRBD1
V gene: TRBV7-2
J gene: TRBJ1-3
CDR3 protein: CASSPPRGQAGNTIYF
CDR3 DNA: TGTGCCAGCAGCCCGCCCAGAGGACAGGCTGGAAACACCATATATTTT

clone size: -
D gene: -
V gene: TRBV19
J gene: TRBJ2-1
CDR3 protein: CATLGGARYNEQFF
CDR3 DNA: TGTGCCACGCTTGGTGGAGCAAGATACAATGAGCAGTTCTTC

clone size: -
D gene: -
V gene: TRBV9
J gene: TRBJ1-3
CDR3 protein: CASSVDVRPDSGNTIYF
CDR3 DNA: TGTGCCAGCAGCGTAGATGTGAGGCCAGACTCTGGAAACACCATATATTTT

clone size: -
D gene: -
V gene: TRBV4-3
J gene: TRBJ2-1
CDR3 protein: CASSQQGNSYNEQFF
CDR3 DNA: TGCGCCAGCAGCCAACAGGGGAACTCCTACAATGAGCAGTTCTTC

clone size: -
D gene: -
V gene: TRBV9
J gene: TRBJ2-5
CDR3 protein: CASSVGYGRETQYF
CDR3 DNA: TGTGCCAGCAGCGTAGGGTACGGGAGAGAGACCCAGTACTTC

clone size: -
D gene: -
V gene: TRBV3-1/TRBV3-2
J gene: TRBJ1-3
CDR3 protein: CASSLQRNTIYF
CDR3 DNA: TGTGCCAGCAGCCTACAGCGAAACACCATATATTTT

clone size: -
D gene: TRBD1
V gene: TRBV2
J gene: TRBJ2-7
CDR3 protein: CASSSGQAPHTEQYF
CDR3 DNA: TGTGCCAGCAGTTCGGGACAGGCACCCCATACTGAGCAGTACTTC

clone size: -
D gene: TRBD2
V gene: TRBV7-3
J gene: TRBJ2-1
CDR3 protein: CASSPSSGPYNEQFF
CDR3 DNA: TGTGCCAGCAGCCCCTCTAGCGGCCCCTACAATGAGCAGTTCTTC

clone size: -
D gene: -
V gene: TRBV6-1
J gene: TRBJ2-1
CDR3 protein: CASSEVGGRGYEQFF
CDR3 DNA: TGTGCCAGCAGTGAAGTGGGGGGGCGCGGGTATGAGCAGTTCTTC

clone size: once
D gene: TRBD1
V gene: TRBV28
J gene: TRBJ2-4
CDR3 protein: CASSLSPGQGFLAKNIQYF
CDR3 DNA: TGTGCCAGCAGTCTAAGTCCGGGACAGGGGTTTTTAGCCAAAAACATTCAGTACTTC

clone size: once
D gene: TRBD2
V gene: TRBV7-8
J gene: TRBJ2-7
CDR3 protein: CASSLTSGRLYEQYF
CDR3 DNA: TGTGCCAGCAGCCTAACTAGCGGGAGGTTATACGAGCAGTACTTC

clone size: -
D gene: TRBD2
V gene: TRBV11-2
J gene: TRBJ2-7
CDR3 protein: CASSLTGGVYEQYF
CDR3 DNA: TGTGCCAGCAGCTTAACGGGAGGAGTTTACGAGCAGTACTTC

clone size: once
D gene: TRBD1
V gene: TRBV2
J gene: TRBJ1-5
CDR3 protein: CASSDILGQSLSNQPQHF
CDR3 DNA: TGTGCCAGCAGTGATATCTTGGGACAGTCTCTTAGCAATCAGCCCCAGCATTTT

clone size: -
D gene: -
V gene: TRBV11-3
J gene: TRBJ1-1
CDR3 protein: CASSFFLRGAPEAFF
CDR3 DNA: TGTGCCAGCAGCTTCTTTCTCAGGGGCGCACCTGAAGCTTTCTTT

clone size: -
D gene: -
V gene: TRBV7-2
J gene: TRBJ1-5
CDR3 protein: CASSLRDTAYSNQPQHF
CDR3 DNA: TGTGCCAGCAGCTTACGGGACACTGCTTATAGCAATCAGCCCCAGCATTTT

clone size: few
D gene: -
V gene: TRBV24-1
J gene: TRBJ2-3
CDR3 protein: CATSDLRPGTDTQYF
CDR3 DNA: TGTGCCACCAGTGATTTAAGGCCAGGGACAGATACGCAGTATTTT

clone size: -
D gene: TRBD1
V gene: TRBV9
J gene: TRBJ2-4
CDR3 protein: CASSAGTGNIQYF
CDR3 DNA: TGTGCCAGCAGCGCCGGGACAGGGAACATTCAGTACTTC

clone size: -
D gene: TRBD1
V gene: TRBV7-8
J gene: TRBJ2-7
CDR3 protein: CASSLGGTGGLFEQYF
CDR3 DNA: TGTGCCAGCAGCTTAGGGGGGACAGGAGGCCTATTTGAGCAGTACTTC

clone size: once
D gene: TRBD1
V gene: TRBV19
J gene: TRBJ1-2
CDR3 protein: CASRAQGARGYTF
CDR3 DNA: TGTGCCAGTAGGGCCCAGGGGGCGAGAGGCTACACCTTC